This T cell receptor (beta chain) appears in the sequencing data of a study of CXCR3-negative and CXCR3-positive naive CD8 T cells. Study results and caveats: Naive cells that were CXCR3-negative or CXCR3-positive used TRBV-TRBJ genes alike, while memory cells diverged. Comparison of naive subsets found surface CD5 to be comparable, and TCR strength was inferred on the basis of TRB CDR3 properties.

The CDR3 is made up of 13 amino acids. Every CD8+ T cell subset underwent triplicate sorting at about 300,000 cells apiece. As to this clonotype: Its antigen is still unknown.

The authors made the TRB cDNA libraries by 5' RACE using UMI labels. Using the 5' RACE reads, TCRdb records one entry per CDR3 protein without DNA. This sample's table has some 38,000 distinct CDR3 sequences. The sample comprised memory CD8+ T cells from blood. The J gene is TRBJ1-2, the V gene TRBV23-1; TCRdb names TRBD1, which stays unverified in the absence of DNA. TRBV23-1 belongs to the ORF category, with a function that is uncertain. The sequence came from a human donor in good health. Some clones in this sample may be carry-over from other donors' samples. This CDR3 is CASSQDRVCGYTF.